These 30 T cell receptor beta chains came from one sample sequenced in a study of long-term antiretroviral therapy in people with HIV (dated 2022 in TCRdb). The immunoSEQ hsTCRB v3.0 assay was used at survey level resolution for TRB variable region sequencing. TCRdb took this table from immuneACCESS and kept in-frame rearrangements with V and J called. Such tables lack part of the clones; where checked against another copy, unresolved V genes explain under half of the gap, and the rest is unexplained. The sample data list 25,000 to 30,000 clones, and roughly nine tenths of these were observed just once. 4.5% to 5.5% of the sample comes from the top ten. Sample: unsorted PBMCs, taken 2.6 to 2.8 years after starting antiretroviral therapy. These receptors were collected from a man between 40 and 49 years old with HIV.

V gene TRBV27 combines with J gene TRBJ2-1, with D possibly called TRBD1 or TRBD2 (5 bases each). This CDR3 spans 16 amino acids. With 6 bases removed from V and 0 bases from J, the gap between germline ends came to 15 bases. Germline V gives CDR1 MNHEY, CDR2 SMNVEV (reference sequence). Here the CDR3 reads CASSPEGESSYNEQFF. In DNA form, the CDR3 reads TGTGCCAGCAGCCCCGAAGGGGAGTCCTCCTACAATGAGCAGTTCTTC.

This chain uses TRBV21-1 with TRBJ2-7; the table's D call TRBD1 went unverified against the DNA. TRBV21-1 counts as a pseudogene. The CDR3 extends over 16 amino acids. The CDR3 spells CASSKGCSQGGYEQYF. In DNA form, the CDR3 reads TGTGCCAGCAGCAAAGGATGCTCGCAGGGGGGCTACGAGCAGTACTTC.

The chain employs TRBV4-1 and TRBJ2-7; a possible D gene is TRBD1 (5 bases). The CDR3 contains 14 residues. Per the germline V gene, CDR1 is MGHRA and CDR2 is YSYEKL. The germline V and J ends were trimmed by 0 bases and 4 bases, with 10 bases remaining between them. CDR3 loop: CASSQDSRGYEQYF. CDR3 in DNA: TGCGCCAGCAGCCAAGATTCAAGGGGTTACGAGCAGTACTTC.

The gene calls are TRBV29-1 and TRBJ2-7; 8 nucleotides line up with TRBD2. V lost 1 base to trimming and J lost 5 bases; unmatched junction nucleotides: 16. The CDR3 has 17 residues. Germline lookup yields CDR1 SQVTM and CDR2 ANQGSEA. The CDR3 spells CSVEGGLDKGGRHEQYF. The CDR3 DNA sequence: TGCAGCGTTGAAGGGGGTCTGGATAAGGGCGGGAGGCACGAGCAGTACTTC.

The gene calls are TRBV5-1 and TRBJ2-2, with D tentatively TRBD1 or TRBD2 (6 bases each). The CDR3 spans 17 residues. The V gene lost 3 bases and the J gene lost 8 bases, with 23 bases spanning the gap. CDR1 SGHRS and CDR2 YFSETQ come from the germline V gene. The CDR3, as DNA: TGCGCCAGCAGCTACCCCCCGGGGGCCCCCATGGTAGGGGAGCTGTTTTTT. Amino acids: CASSYPPGAPMVGELFF.

The CDR3 region is CASSQDRGMDGYTF. CDR3 bases: TGCGCCAGCAGCCAAGATAGAGGGATGGATGGCTACACCTTC. The rearrangement uses TRBV4-3 and TRBJ1-2; no firm D call. V lost 0 bases, J lost 6 bases, and 11 bases lay in between. The CDR3 consists of 14 residues. Germline CDR1 is LGHNA and CDR2 is YSLEER.

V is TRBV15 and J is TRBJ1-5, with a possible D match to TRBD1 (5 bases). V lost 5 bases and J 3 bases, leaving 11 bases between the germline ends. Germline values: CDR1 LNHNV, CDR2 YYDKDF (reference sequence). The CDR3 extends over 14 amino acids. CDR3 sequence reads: CATSVAGINQPQHF. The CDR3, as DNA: TGTGCCACCAGCGTCGCAGGGATCAATCAGCCCCAGCATTTT.

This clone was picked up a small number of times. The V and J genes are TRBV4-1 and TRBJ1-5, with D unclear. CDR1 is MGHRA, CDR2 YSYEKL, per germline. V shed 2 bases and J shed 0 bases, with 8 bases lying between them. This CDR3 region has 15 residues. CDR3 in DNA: TGCGCCAGCAGCCAACAGGCCGATAGCAATCAGCCCCAGCATTTT. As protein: CASSQQADSNQPQHF.

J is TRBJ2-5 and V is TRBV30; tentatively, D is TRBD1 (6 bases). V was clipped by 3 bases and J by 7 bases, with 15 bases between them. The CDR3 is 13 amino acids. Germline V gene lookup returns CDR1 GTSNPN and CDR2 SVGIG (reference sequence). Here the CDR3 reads CAWRLQGMGTQYF. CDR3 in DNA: TGTGCCTGGAGGCTACAGGGAATGGGGACCCAGTACTTC.

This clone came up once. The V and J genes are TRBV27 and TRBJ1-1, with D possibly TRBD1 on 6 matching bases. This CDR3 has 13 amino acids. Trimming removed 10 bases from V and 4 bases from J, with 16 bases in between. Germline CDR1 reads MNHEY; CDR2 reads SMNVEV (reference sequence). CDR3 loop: CATTPKGGTEAFF. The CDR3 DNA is TGTGCCACCACCCCCAAAGGGGGCACTGAAGCTTTCTTT.

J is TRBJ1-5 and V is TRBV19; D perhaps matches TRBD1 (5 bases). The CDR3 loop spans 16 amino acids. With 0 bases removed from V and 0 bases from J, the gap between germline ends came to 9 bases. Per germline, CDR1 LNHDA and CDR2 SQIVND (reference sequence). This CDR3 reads CASSIETDPSNQPQHF. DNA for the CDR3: TGTGCCAGTAGTATAGAGACAGACCCTAGCAATCAGCCCCAGCATTTT. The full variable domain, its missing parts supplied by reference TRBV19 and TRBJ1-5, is DGGITQSPKYLFRKEGQNVTLSCEQNLNHDAMYWYRQDPGQGLRLIYYSQIVNDFQKGDIAEGYSVSREKKESFPLTVTSAQKNPTAFYLCASSIETDPSNQPQHFGDGTRLSIL.

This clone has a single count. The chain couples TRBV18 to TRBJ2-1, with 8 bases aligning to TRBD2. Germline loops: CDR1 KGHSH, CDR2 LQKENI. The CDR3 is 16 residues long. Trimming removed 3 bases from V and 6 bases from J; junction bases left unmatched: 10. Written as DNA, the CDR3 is TGTGCCAGCTCACCGGGGCTGGCGGGGGGATCCAATGAGCAGTTCTTC. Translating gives CASSPGLAGGSNEQFF. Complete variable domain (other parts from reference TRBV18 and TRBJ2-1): NAGVMQNPRHLVRRRGQEARLRCSPMKGHSHVYWYRQLPEEGLKFMVYLQKENIIDESGMPKERFSAEFPKEGPSILRIQQVVRGDSAAYFCASSPGLAGGSNEQFFGPGTRLTVL.

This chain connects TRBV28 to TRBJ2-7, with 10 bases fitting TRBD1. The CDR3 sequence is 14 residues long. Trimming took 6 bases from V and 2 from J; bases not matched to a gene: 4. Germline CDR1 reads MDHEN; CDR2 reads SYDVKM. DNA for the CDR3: TGTGCCAGCAGCTGGGACAGGGGAACCTACGAGCAGTACTTC. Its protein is CASSWDRGTYEQYF.

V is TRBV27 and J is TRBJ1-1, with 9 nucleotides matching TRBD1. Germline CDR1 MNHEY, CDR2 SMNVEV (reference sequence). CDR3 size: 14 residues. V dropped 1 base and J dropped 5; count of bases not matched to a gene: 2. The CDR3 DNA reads TGTGCCAGCAGTTTATTCGGACAGGGGACTGAAGCTTTCTTT. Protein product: CASSLFGQGTEAFF.

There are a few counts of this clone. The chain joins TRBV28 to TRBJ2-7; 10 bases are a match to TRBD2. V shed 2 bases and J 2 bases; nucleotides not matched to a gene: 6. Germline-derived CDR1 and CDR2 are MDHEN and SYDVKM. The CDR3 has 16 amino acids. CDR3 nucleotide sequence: TGTGCCAGCAGTTTAAAAGCGGGAGGGCCGCCCTACGAGCAGTACTTC. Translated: CASSLKAGGPPYEQYF.

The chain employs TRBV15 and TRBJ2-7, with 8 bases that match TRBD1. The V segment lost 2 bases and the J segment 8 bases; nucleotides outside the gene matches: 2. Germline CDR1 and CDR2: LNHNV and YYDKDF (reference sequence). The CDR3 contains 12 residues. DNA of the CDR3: TGTGCCACCAGCAGACAGGGGGCTCAGCAGTACTTC. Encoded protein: CATSRQGAQQYF. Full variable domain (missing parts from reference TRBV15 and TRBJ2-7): DAMVIQNPRYQVTQFGKPVTLSCSQTLNHNVMYWYQQKSSQAPKLLFHYYDKDFNNEADTPDNFQSRRPNTSFCFLDIRSPGLGDTAMYLCATSRQGAQQYFGPGTRLTVT.

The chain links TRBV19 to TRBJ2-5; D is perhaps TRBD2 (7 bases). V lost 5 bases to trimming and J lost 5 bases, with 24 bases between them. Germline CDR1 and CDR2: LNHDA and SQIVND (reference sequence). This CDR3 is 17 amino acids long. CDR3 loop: CASSLGGGPKGVETQYF. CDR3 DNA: TGTGCCAGTAGTCTAGGGGGGGGCCCTAAGGGAGTGGAGACCCAGTACTTC.

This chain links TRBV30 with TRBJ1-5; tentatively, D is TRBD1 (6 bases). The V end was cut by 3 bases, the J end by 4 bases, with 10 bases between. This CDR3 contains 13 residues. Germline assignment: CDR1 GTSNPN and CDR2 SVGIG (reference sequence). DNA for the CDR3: TGTGCCTGGAGCCCTCAGGGGAATCAGCCCCAGCATTTT. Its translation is CAWSPQGNQPQHF.

The CDR3 loop is CASSGGLAGSSEQFF. The CDR3 DNA sequence: TGCGCCAGCAGTGGGGGACTAGCGGGAAGCAGTGAGCAGTTCTTC. The V gene is TRBV10-1, the J gene TRBJ2-1; 13 bases line up with TRBD2. Unmatched junction bases numbered 6, after V lost 4 bases and J lost 9 bases. This CDR3 spans 15 amino acids. CDR1 and CDR2 (germline): WNHNN, SYGVQD (reference sequence).

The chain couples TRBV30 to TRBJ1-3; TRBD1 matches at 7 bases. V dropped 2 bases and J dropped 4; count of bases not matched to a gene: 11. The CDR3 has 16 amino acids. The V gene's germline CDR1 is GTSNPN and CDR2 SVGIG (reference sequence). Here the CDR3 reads CAWSTFDRDSGNTIYF. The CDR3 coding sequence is TGTGCCTGGAGTACCTTTGACAGGGACTCCGGAAACACCATATATTTT.

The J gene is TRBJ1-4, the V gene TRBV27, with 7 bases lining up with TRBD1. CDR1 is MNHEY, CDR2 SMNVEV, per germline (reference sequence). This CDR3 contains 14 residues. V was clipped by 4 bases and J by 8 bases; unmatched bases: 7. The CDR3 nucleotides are TGTGCCAGCAGTTCCCGACAGGGCGTGGAAAAACTGTTTTTT. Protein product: CASSSRQGVEKLFF.

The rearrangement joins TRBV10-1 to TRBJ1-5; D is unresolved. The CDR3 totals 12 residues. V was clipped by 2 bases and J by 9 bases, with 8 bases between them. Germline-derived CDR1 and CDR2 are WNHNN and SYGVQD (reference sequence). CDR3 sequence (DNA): TGCGCCAGCAGTGAGGGGCCACGGCCCCAGCATTTT. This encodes CASSEGPRPQHF.

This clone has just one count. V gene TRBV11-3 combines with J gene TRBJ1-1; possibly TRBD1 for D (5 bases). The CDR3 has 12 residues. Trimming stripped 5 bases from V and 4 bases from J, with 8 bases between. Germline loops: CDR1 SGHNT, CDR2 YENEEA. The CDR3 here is CASSRDRTEAFF. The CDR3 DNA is TGTGCCAGCAGCCGGGACCGCACTGAAGCTTTCTTT.

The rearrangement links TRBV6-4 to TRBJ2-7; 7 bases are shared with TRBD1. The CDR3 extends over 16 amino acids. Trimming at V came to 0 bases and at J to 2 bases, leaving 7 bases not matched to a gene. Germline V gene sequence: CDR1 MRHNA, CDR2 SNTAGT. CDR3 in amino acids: CASSDSAGTAAYEQYF. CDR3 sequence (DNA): TGTGCCAGCAGTGACTCAGCAGGGACAGCCGCCTACGAGCAGTACTTC.

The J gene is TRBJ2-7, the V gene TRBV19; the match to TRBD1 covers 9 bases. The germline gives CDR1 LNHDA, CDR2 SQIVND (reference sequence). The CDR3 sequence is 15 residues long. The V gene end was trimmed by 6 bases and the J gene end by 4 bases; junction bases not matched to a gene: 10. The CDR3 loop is CASSQGQGTLYEQYF. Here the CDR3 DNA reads TGTGCCAGTAGCCAAGGACAGGGGACCCTTTACGAGCAGTACTTC.

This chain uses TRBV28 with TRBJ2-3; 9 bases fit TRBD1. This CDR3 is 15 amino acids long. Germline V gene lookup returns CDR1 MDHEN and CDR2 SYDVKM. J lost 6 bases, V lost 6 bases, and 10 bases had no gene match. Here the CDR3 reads CASRSGTGSTDTQYF. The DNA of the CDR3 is TGTGCCAGCAGGTCCGGGACAGGGTCGACGGATACGCAGTATTTT.

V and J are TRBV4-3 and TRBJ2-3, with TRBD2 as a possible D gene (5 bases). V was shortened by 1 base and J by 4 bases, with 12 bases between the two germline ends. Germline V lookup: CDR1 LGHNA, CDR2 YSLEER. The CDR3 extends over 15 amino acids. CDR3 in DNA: TGCGCCAGCAGCCAAGTAACGGGGAGTGCAGATACGCAGTATTTT. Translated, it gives CASSQVTGSADTQYF.

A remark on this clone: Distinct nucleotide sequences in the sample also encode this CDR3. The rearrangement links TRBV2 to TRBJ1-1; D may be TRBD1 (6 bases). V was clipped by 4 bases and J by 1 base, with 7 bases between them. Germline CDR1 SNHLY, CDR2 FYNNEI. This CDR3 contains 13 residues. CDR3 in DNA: TGTGCCAGCAGTGCGGGACAGAACACTGAAGCTTTCTTT. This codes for CASSAGQNTEAFF.

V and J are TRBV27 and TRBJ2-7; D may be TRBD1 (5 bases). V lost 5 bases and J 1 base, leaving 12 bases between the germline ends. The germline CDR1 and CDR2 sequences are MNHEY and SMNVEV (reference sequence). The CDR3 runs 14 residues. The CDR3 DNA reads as TGTGCCAGCAGTAACTTTCAGGGTTCCTACGAGCAGTACTTC. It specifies CASSNFQGSYEQYF.

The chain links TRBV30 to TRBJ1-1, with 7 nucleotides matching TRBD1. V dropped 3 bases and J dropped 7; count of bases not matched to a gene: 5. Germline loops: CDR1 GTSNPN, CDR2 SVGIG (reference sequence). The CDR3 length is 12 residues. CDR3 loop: CAWSGTAIEAFF. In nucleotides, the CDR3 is TGTGCCTGGAGCGGGACAGCGATTGAAGCTTTCTTT.